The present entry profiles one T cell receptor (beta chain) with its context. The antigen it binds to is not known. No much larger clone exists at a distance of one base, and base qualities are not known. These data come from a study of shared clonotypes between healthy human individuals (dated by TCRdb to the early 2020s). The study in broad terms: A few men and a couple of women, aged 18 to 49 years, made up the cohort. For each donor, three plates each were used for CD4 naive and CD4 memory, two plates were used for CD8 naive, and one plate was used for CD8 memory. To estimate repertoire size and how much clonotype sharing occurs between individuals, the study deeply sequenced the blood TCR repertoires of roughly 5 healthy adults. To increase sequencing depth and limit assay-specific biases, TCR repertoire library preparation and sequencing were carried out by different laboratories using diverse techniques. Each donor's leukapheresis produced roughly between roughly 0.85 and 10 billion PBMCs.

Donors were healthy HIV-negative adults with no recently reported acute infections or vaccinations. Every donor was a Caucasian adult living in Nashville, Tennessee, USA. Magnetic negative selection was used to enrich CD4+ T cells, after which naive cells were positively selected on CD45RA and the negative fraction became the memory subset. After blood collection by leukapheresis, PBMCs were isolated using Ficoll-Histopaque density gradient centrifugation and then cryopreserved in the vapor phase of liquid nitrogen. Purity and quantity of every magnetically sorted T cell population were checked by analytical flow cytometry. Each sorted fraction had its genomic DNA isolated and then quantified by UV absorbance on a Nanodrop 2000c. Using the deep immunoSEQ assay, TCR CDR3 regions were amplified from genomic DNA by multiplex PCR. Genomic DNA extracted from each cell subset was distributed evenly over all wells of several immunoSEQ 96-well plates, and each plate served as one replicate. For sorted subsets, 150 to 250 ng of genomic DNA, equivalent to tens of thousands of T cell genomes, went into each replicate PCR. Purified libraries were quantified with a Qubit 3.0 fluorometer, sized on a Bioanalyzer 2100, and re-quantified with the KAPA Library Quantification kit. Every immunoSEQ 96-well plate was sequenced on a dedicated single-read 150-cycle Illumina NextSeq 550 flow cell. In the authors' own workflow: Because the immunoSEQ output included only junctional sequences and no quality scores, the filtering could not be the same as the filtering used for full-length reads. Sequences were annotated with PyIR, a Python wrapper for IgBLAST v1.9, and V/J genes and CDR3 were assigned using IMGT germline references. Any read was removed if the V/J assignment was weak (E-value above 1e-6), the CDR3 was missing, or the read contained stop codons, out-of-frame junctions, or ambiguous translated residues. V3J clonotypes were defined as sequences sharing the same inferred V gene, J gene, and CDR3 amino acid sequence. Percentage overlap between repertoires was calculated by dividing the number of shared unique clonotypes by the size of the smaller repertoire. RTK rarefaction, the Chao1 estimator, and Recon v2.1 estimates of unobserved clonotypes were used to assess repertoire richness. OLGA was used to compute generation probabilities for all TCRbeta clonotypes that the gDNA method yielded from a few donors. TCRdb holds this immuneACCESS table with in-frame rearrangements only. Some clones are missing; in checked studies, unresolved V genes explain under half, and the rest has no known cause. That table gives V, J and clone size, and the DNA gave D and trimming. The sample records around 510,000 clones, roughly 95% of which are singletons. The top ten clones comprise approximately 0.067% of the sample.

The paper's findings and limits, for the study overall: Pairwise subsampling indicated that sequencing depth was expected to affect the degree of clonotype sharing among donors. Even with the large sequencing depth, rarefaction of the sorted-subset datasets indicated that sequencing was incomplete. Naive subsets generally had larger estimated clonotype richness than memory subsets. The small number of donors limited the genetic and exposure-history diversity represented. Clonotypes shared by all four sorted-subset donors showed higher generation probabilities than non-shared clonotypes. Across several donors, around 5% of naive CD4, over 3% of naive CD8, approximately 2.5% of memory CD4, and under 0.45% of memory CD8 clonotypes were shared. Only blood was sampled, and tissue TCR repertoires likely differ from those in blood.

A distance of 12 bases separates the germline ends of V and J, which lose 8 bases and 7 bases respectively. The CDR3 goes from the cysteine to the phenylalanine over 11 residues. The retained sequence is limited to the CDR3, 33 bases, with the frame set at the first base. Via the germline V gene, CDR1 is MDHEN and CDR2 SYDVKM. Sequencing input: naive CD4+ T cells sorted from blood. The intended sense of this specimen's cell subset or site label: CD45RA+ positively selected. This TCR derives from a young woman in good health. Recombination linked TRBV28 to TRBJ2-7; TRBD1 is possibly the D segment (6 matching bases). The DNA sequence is TGTGCCAGCCGCAGGGGTTGGGAGCAGTACTTC. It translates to CASRRGWEQYF.